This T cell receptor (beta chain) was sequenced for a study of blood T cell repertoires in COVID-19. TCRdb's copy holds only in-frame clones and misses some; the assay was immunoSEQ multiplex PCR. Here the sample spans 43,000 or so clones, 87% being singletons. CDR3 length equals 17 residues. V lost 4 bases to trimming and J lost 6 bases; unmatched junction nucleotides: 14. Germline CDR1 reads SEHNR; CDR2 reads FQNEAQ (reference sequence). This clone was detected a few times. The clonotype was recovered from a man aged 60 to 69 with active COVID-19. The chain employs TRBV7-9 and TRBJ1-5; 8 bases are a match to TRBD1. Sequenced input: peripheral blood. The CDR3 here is CASSYKTGQGAGQPQHF. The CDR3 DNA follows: TGTGCCAGCAGCTACAAAACGGGGCAGGGGGCAGGTCAGCCCCAGCATTTT.